This T cell receptor (beta chain) was recovered during a study of T cells in Graves' hyperthyroidism and ophthalmopathy. Study overall: It was at initial diagnosis, before any treatment, that peripheral blood was collected. Whole-study findings and limits: Blood shared most expanded thyroid clonotypes above 0.001.

On this clonotype itself: The antigen is undetermined.

The hyperthyroidism patients had all been newly diagnosed, and their disease duration was under 2 months. Their ages ranged from 18 to 65 years. RNA transcripts gave rise to amplified TCR beta CDR3 regions. HTBI primers were employed in a first-round RT-PCR of the TCR CDR3. TCRdb re-analysed the multiplex PCR reads in MiXCR, keeping a single row per CDR3 protein. Among a few hundred thousand distinct CDR3 sequences listed, approximately 25% were seen once. Sequencing was done on a sample of blood. The source of this sequence is a man aged 50 to 60 with Graves' hyperthyroidism.

CDR3 bases: TGTGCCACCCGGTCTGTGGGGCGGAACCACAATGAGCAGTTCTTC. Translated, it gives CATRSVGRNHNEQFF. V gene TRBV24-1 combines with J gene TRBJ2-1; tentatively, D is TRBD1 (5 bases). Trimming cost V 9 bases and J 5 bases, with 19 bases left between them. Germline CDR1 and CDR2: KGHDR and SFDVKD. The CDR3 runs to 15 residues.